The 18 T cell receptor beta chains in this list originate from one sample, sequenced in a study of cytomegalovirus exposure and HLA in healthy donors. The primer mix had 60 Vbeta and 13 Jbeta primers. Clones were sequenced by immunoSEQ multiplex PCR, and TCRdb holds only the in-frame ones, with some missing. The repertoire holds 150,000 to 200,000 clones, with approximately 67% as singletons. The material sequenced was PBMCs. Source of these receptors: a woman under 30 in good health and CMV-seropositive.

The chain recombines TRBV28 with TRBJ2-7, with TRBD2 matching over 7 bases. Germline V gives CDR1 MDHEN, CDR2 SYDVKM. Trimming cost V 8 bases and J 2 bases; bases outside gene matches: 3. The CDR3 is 12 amino acids. CDR3 sequence: CASGGGAYEQYF. The CDR3, as DNA: TGTGCCAGCGGGGGGGGAGCCTACGAGCAGTACTTC.

This chain connects TRBV7-9 to TRBJ1-2; D gene unclear. V lost 5 bases, J lost 2 bases, and 9 bases lay in between. The CDR3 totals 13 residues. Germline CDR1 reads SEHNR; CDR2 reads FQNEAQ (reference sequence). The CDR3 protein is CASSPAGNYGYTF. The CDR3 DNA sequence: TGTGCCAGCAGCCCCGCCGGGAACTATGGCTACACCTTC. Full variable domain (missing parts from reference TRBV7-9 and TRBJ1-2): DTGVSQNPRHKITKRGQNVTFRCDPISEHNRLYWYRQTLGQGPEFLTYFQNEAQLEKSRLLSDRFSAERPKGSFSTLEIQRTEQGDSAMYLCASSPAGNYGYTFGSGTRLTVV.

This clone was counted a few times. The chain joins TRBV27 to TRBJ1-1; 8 positions agree with TRBD1. V was clipped by 3 bases and J by 7 bases; unmatched bases: 25. The CDR3 length is 20 residues. The germline V gene encodes CDR1 MNHEY and CDR2 SMNVEV (reference sequence). CDR3 residues: CASSFSLDIRTGLRGDEAFF. CDR3 nucleotide sequence: TGTGCCAGCAGTTTTTCCCTCGACATAAGGACAGGGTTACGAGGAGATGAAGCTTTCTTT.

This chain joins TRBV4-1 and TRBJ2-5; 11 nucleotides agree with TRBD2. The last part of the DNA fits TRBJ2-7 better; the J call may be wrong. Germline V lookup: CDR1 MGHRA, CDR2 YSYEKL. The CDR3 covers 19 residues. CDR3 sequence: CASPRETSGITQNDYEQYF. CDR3 nucleotides: TGCGCCAGCCCGCGCGAGACTAGCGGGATTACTCAAAACGACTACGAGCAGTACTTC.

The genes are TRBV18 and TRBJ1-1; TRBD1 is a possible D gene (5 bases). This CDR3 spans 15 amino acids. Deletions cut 4 bases from V and 12 bases from J, with 24 bases between. Germline lookup yields CDR1 KGHSH and CDR2 LQKENI. The CDR3 DNA reads as TGTGCCAGCTCACTAGCACTCGGGACTGCGGACGTGCCTTTCTTT. Protein sequence: CASSLALGTADVPFF. Combining the CDR3 with reference TRBV18 and TRBJ1-1 gives the whole variable domain NAGVMQNPRHLVRRRGQEARLRCSPMKGHSHVYWYRQLPEEGLKFMVYLQKENIIDESGMPKERFSAEFPKEGPSILRIQQVVRGDSAAYFCASSLALGTADVPFFGQGTRLTVV.

This sequence joins TRBV11-3 and TRBJ2-5; D is perhaps TRBD1 (5 bases). Germline V gene lookup returns CDR1 SGHNT and CDR2 YENEEA. With 1 base removed from V and 14 bases from J, the gap between germline ends came to 17 bases. CDR3 length: 13 amino acids. CDR3 loop: CASSLGQQETPYF. The DNA for the CDR3 is TGTGCCAGCAGCTTAGGACAGCAAGAGACCCCCTACTTC.

V and J are TRBV6-1 and TRBJ1-2, with 9 bases lining up with TRBD1. Germline V gene data show CDR1 as MNHNS and CDR2 as SASEGT. The CDR3 contains 15 residues. V trimming: 6 bases; J trimming: 5 bases; junction bases outside the gene matches: 10. The CDR3 nucleotides read TGTGCCAGCAGGGAGGGACAGGGCCTAACATATGGCTACACCTTC. Translation gives CASREGQGLTYGYTF.

The chain joins TRBV4-2 to TRBJ1-4, with D uncertain. V lost 1 base to trimming and J lost 7 bases, with 13 bases between them. Germline-derived CDR1 and CDR2 are LGHNA and YNFKEQ. The CDR3 runs to 15 residues. Here the CDR3 reads CASSQVPGKSEKLFF. The DNA for the CDR3 is TGTGCCAGCAGCCAAGTCCCTGGCAAGTCTGAAAAACTGTTTTTT.

This clone showed up just a few times. The chain combines TRBV30 with TRBJ1-5; D gene ambiguous. Trimming removed 0 bases at V and 6 bases at J, with 12 bases between. The germline V gene has CDR1 GTSNPN and CDR2 SVGIG (reference sequence). The CDR3 is made up of 14 amino acids. The DNA of the CDR3 is TGTGCCTGGAGTGTAAAAGCGGCTGGTCAGCCCCAGCATTTT. This encodes CAWSVKAAGQPQHF.

The chain is built from TRBV2 and TRBJ2-1, with D possibly matching TRBD1 (5 bases). The V gene lost 5 bases and the J gene lost 12 bases, with 17 bases spanning the gap. The CDR3 has 13 residues. Germline CDR1 and CDR2: SNHLY and FYNNEI. The CDR3 sequence: CASSRVDRISQFF. The CDR3 coding sequence is TGTGCCAGCAGTCGGGTCGACAGAATATCGCAGTTCTTC.

V gene TRBV27 combines with J gene TRBJ2-7, with 7 bases lining up with TRBD2. This CDR3 contains 15 residues. V was pared by 8 bases and J by 0 bases, with 10 bases of the junction left unmatched. Germline V lookup: CDR1 MNHEY, CDR2 SMNVEV (reference sequence). The CDR3: CASRPSVAGSYEQYF. CDR3 coding DNA: TGTGCCAGCCGACCTTCCGTAGCGGGCTCCTACGAGCAGTACTTC.

This clone was counted between two and nine times. The J gene is TRBJ2-1, the V gene TRBV30; D unclear. The CDR3 totals 15 residues. The V gene's germline CDR1 is GTSNPN and CDR2 SVGIG (reference sequence). Trimming removed 2 bases at V and 8 bases at J, with 19 bases between. The CDR3 DNA is TGTGCCTGGAGTACCTCTGAGGTGCTAGTTGATGAGCAGTTCTTC. It yields the protein CAWSTSEVLVDEQFF.

The gene calls are TRBV2 and TRBJ2-3; D call uncertain. This CDR3 has 13 amino acids. Trimming shortened V by 6 bases and J by 5 bases, and 12 bases separated the two germline ends. CDR1 is SNHLY, CDR2 FYNNEI, per germline. CDR3 nucleotide sequence: TGTGCCAGCAGCGAGCATGGTGGAGATACGCAGTATTTT. This translates into CASSEHGGDTQYF.

This rearrangement joins TRBV30 to TRBJ2-7, with D possibly matching TRBD1 (6 bases). In germline, CDR1 is GTSNPN, CDR2 SVGIG (reference sequence). This CDR3 has 14 amino acids. V was trimmed by 1 base and J by 1 base, leaving 11 bases between them. The CDR3 loop is CAWSGGHRSYEQYF. The CDR3 bases are TGTGCCTGGAGTGGGGGACATCGTTCCTACGAGCAGTACTTC.

The V call is TRBV27, the J call TRBJ2-6, with 7 bases fitting TRBD2. J was trimmed by 4 bases and V by 0 bases; bases with no gene match: 3. The CDR3 extends over 16 amino acids. CDR1 and CDR2 (germline): MNHEY, SMNVEV (reference sequence). In DNA, the CDR3 is TGTGCCAGCAGTTTATCGGGGGGGGTCGGGGCCAACGTCCTGACTTTC. Its translation: CASSLSGGVGANVLTF.

This clone was seen a handful of times. The gene calls are TRBV29-1 and TRBJ2-1, with a weak D call TRBD2 (6 bases). The CDR3 extends over 12 amino acids. The germline V gene encodes CDR1 SQVTM and CDR2 ANQGSEA. Trimming took 2 bases from V and 9 from J, leaving 11 bases between them. The CDR3 sequence is CSVERDWAEQFF. In nucleotides, the CDR3 is TGCAGCGTTGAAAGGGACTGGGCTGAGCAGTTCTTC.

The chain links TRBV5-4 to TRBJ2-7; the match to TRBD1 covers 9 bases. The CDR3 has 14 residues. Germline assignment: CDR1 SGHNT and CDR2 YYREEE (reference sequence). Unmatched junction bases numbered 1, after V lost 3 bases and J lost 0 bases. The CDR3: CASSWDRDSYEQYF. The CDR3 DNA sequence: TGTGCCAGCAGCTGGGACAGGGACTCCTACGAGCAGTACTTC.

In this sample, this clone turned up a few times. The V call is TRBV19, the J call TRBJ2-7; 9 bases map to TRBD1. J gave up 3 bases and V 4 bases, and 7 bases lay outside the gene matches. The CDR3 is 15 amino acids. CDR1 and CDR2 from the germline V gene are LNHDA and SQIVND (reference sequence). The CDR3 DNA sequence: TGTGCCAGTAGTAGGGGACAGGGAGAGCACTACGAGCAGTACTTC. Its protein is CASSRGQGEHYEQYF.